The sequence of this T cell receptor (beta chain) was determined in a study of cytomegalovirus exposure and HLA in healthy donors. Worth noting for this clone: Its target is not known.

The V and J ends lost 6 bases and 12 bases, in that order; junction bases with no gene match: 30. The CDR3 length is 19 residues. CDR1 is WNHNN and CDR2 is SYGVQD in the germline V gene (reference sequence). Primers included in the PCR were 60 Vbeta and 13 Jbeta primers. Per the original data handling: Around 11 million of 80 million or so unique TCR beta chains were shared, per a later count. The assay was immunoSEQ multiplex PCR, and TCRdb's table has in-frame clones only and misses some. The V and J calls and clone size were taken over from that table, and D and trimming were inferred from the DNA. Among almost 200,000 clones, about 82% were seen once, and the ten largest hold 2.3%. Whole-study results and caveats: The authors reported that TCR beta sequences could predict HLA-A and HLA-B alleles. These predictions were accurate for most subjects in the first cohort.

This TCR came from a woman aged 45 to 65 in good health and CMV-seronegative. V usage is TRBV10-1 and J usage is TRBJ2-7; 9 nucleotides match TRBD2. Sequences were obtained from PBMCs. CDR3 bases: TGCGCCAGCAGGGGGCTGAGGGAAGGCTCGGCAAGCGGGAGGCCCGTCTGGTACTTC. Amino acids: CASRGLREGSASGRPVWYF.